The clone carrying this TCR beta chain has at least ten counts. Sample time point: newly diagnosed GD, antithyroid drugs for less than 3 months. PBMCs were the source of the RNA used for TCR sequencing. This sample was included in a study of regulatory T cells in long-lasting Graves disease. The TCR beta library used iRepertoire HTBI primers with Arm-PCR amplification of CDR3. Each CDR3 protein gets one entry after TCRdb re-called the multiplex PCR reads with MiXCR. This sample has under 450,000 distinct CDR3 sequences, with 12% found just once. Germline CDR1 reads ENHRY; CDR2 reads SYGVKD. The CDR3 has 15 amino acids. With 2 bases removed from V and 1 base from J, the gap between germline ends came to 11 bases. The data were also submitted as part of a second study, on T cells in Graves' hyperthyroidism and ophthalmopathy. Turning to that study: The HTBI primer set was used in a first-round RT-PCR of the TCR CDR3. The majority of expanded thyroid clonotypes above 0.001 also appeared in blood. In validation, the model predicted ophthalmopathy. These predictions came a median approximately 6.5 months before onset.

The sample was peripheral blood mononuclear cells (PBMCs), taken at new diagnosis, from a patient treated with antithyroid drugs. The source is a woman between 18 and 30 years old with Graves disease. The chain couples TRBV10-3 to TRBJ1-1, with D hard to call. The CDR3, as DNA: TGTGCCATCAGTGAGGGAGTGACGCAGAACACTGAAGCTTTCTTT. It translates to CAISEGVTQNTEAFF.